These 9 T cell receptor beta chains originate from one sample sequenced in a study of blood T cell repertoires in COVID-19 (dated by TCRdb to about 2020). The method was the immunoSEQ multiplex PCR assay. In its TCRdb copy, this immuneACCESS table keeps in-frame sequences only and misses some clones. Where compared with another copy, unresolved V genes explain less than half of these, and the others have no known cause. The sample contains 350,000 or so clones, about 90% of them found a single time. Together, the top ten hold under 1.3% of the sample. The source material was PBMCs or T cells enriched from blood (not recorded which). The receptors here all came from a woman aged 30 to 39 who had recovered from COVID-19.

V and J are TRBV19 and TRBJ1-6; 8 bases agree with TRBD1. The CDR3 consists of 17 residues. The germline V gene has CDR1 LNHDA and CDR2 SQIVND (reference sequence). Losses at the gene ends were 3 bases for V and 1 base for J; bases not matched to a gene: 5. The CDR3 loop is CASSMTGVSSYNSPLHF. CDR3 coding DNA: TGTGCCAGTAGTATGACAGGGGTGAGTTCCTATAATTCACCCCTCCACTTT. Based on the CDR3 plus reference TRBV19 and TRBJ1-6, the full variable domain is DGGITQSPKYLFRKEGQNVTLSCEQNLNHDAMYWYRQDPGQGLRLIYYSQIVNDFQKGDIAEGYSVSREKKESFPLTVTSAQKNPTAFYLCASSMTGVSSYNSPLHFGNGTRLTVT.

V and J are TRBV19 and TRBJ1-2; 12 positions match TRBD1. Germline assignment: CDR1 LNHDA and CDR2 SQIVND (reference sequence). V dropped 9 bases and J dropped 7; count of bases not matched to a gene: 12. This CDR3 spans 15 amino acids. CDR3 residues: CASSLSGQGAPGYTF. CDR3 nucleotides: TGTGCCAGCTCTCTATCGGGACAGGGGGCCCCTGGCTACACCTTC.

Comment on this clone: The sample holds other DNA sequences that translate to the same CDR3. CDR3 DNA: TGTGCCAGCAGCCAAGTGTCGTACGAGCAGTACTTC. Amino acids: CASSQVSYEQYF. V is TRBV14 and J is TRBJ2-7; D unclear. CDR3 length equals 12 residues. The germline V gene encodes CDR1 SGHDN and CDR2 FVKESK. The V gene lost 1 base and the J gene lost 4 bases, with 5 bases spanning the gap.

The gene calls are TRBV9 and TRBJ1-3; D perhaps matches TRBD1 (5 bases). Germline-derived CDR1 and CDR2 are SGDLS and YYNGEE. The CDR3 totals 16 residues. Trimming cost V 0 bases and J 2 bases, with 12 bases left between them. The CDR3 protein is CASSVEWGAPGNTIYF. The CDR3 nucleotides are TGTGCCAGCAGCGTAGAATGGGGCGCGCCTGGAAACACCATATATTTT.

This chain links TRBV30 with TRBJ1-1, with a tentative D call TRBD1 (6 bases). Germline CDR1 GTSNPN, CDR2 SVGIG (reference sequence). This CDR3 region has 11 residues. The germline V and J ends were trimmed by 4 bases and 7 bases, with 10 bases remaining between them. In nucleotides, the CDR3 is TGTGCCTGGAACCGGGACAATGAAGCTTTCTTT. The encoded protein is CAWNRDNEAFF.

The gene calls are TRBV25-1 and TRBJ2-1; TRBD1 might be the D (5 bases). From germline, CDR1 is MGHDK and CDR2 SYGVNS. The CDR3 has 15 residues. The V end lost 5 bases, the J end lost 5 bases, and 16 bases lay between the germline ends. The CDR3 region is CASSSFRAQDNEQFF. The CDR3 DNA reads as TGTGCCAGCAGTTCGTTCAGGGCACAAGACAATGAGCAGTTCTTC.

This chain uses TRBV6-5 with TRBJ2-7; 9 nucleotides line up with TRBD2. J was trimmed by 0 bases and V by 5 bases; bases with no gene match: 2. The V gene's germline CDR1 is MNHEY and CDR2 SVGAGI. The CDR3 loop spans 14 amino acids. CDR3 sequence reads: CASSRLAASYEQYF. The CDR3 bases are TGTGCCAGCAGTCGACTAGCGGCCTCCTACGAGCAGTACTTC.

The rearrangement joins TRBV5-1 to TRBJ1-4, with D perhaps TRBD1 (5 bases). In germline, CDR1 is SGHRS, CDR2 YFSETQ. The V gene lost 2 bases and the J gene lost 4 bases, with 9 bases spanning the gap. This CDR3 comprises 14 residues. Here the CDR3 DNA reads TGCGCCAGCAGCTTTGACAGCAATAATGAAAAACTGTTTTTT. Protein sequence: CASSFDSNNEKLFF.

V usage is TRBV28 and J usage is TRBJ2-6; no clear D. CDR1 and CDR2 (germline): MDHEN, SYDVKM. The CDR3 is 17 amino acids. Trimming removed 3 bases at V and 0 bases at J, with 12 bases between. The CDR3 is CASSFPGRISGANVLTF. The CDR3 region has the DNA TGTGCCAGCAGTTTTCCAGGCCGAATCTCTGGGGCCAACGTCCTGACTTTC. The entire variable domain, with the rest obtained from reference TRBV28 and TRBJ2-6, is as follows: DVKVTQSSRYLVKRTGEKVFLECVQDMDHENMFWYRQDPGLGLRLIYFSYDVKMKEKGDIPEGYSVSREKKERFSLILESASTNQTSMYLCASSFPGRISGANVLTFGAGSRLTVL.